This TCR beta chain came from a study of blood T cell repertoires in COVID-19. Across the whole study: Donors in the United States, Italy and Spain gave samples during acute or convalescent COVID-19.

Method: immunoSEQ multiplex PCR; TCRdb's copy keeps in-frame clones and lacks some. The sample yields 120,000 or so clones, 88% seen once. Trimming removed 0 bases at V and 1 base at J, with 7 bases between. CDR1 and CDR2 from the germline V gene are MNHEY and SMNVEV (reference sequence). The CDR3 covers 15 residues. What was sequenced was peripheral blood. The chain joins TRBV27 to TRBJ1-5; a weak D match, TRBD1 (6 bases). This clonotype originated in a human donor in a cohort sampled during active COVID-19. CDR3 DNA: TGTGCCAGCAGTTTATCGGGGACAAGCAATCAGCCCCAGCATTTT. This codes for CASSLSGTSNQPQHF.